Listed below are T cell receptor beta chains from one sample, sequenced in a study of cytomegalovirus exposure and HLA in healthy donors. Only in-frame clones appear in the TCRdb table, and some are missing; sequencing was by immunoSEQ multiplex PCR. Of around 200,000 clones listed, about 81% were seen once; the top ten hold 0.95% to 1.5%. Sequencing used PBMCs. These receptors were collected from a woman aged 25 to 39 in good health and CMV-seronegative. CDR3s include the opening cysteine and the closing phenylalanine or tryptophan. The D gene is left open where the match is weak. A clone size is listed for some rows: how often the clone was seen (once, few, many), or a class if it is expanded.

clone size,D gene,J gene,V gene,CDR3 protein,CDR3 DNA
.,TRBD2,TRBJ2-3,TRBV6-5,CASSPAGEGDTQYF,TGTGCCAGCAGTCCGGCGGGGGAGGGAGATACGCAGTATTTT
.,.,TRBJ2-7,TRBV6-1,CASSEGHREYEQYF,TGTGCCAGCAGTGAAGGTCACAGGGAATACGAGCAGTACTTC
.,.,TRBJ1-1,TRBV30,CAWSPPPGVNTEAFF,TGTGCCTGGAGTCCCCCCCCGGGTGTGAACACTGAAGCTTTCTTT
.,.,TRBJ1-2,TRBV18,CASSPRTQRGFGYTF,TGTGCCAGCTCACCGCGGACACAACGGGGGTTTGGCTACACCTTC
.,TRBD1,TRBJ2-7,TRBV27,CASGSRDRLSSYEQYF,TGTGCCAGCGGGTCCCGGGACAGACTAAGCTCCTACGAGCAGTACTTC
few,TRBD2,TRBJ2-1,TRBV7-6,CASSKRTGTSGGRSNEQFF,TGTGCCAGCAGCAAACGTACCGGGACTAGCGGGGGGCGGAGCAATGAGCAGTTCTTC
once,.,TRBJ2-7,TRBV18,CASSPGAGSSYEQYF,TGTGCCAGCTCACCAGGGGCCGGAAGCTCCTACGAGCAGTACTTC
.,.,TRBJ1-2,TRBV28,CASRPQGQDYGYTF,TGTGCCAGCAGACCCCAGGGTCAGGACTATGGCTACACCTTC
.,.,TRBJ2-7,TRBV14,CASSQDRQGSEQYF,TGTGCCAGCAGCCAAGATCGGCAGGGTAGCGAGCAGTACTTC
.,TRBD1,TRBJ1-3,TRBV28,CASDTTGGGNTIYF,TGTGCCAGCGATACGACAGGGGGTGGAAACACCATATATTTT
.,.,TRBJ2-3,TRBV7-2,CASSPQADTQYF,TGTGCCAGCAGCCCGCAGGCAGATACGCAGTATTTT
.,TRBD1,TRBJ2-7,TRBV9,CASSVEAGGYEQYF,TGTGCCAGCAGCGTAGAGGCAGGGGGCTACGAGCAGTACTTC
.,.,TRBJ2-3,TRBV7-8,CASRISRLGGRSTDTQYF,TGTGCCAGCAGAATCTCCAGGCTGGGGGGGCGGAGCACAGATACGCAGTATTTT
.,.,TRBJ2-7,TRBV18,CASSVLEVGEQYF,TGTGCCAGCTCCGTACTTGAGGTAGGCGAGCAGTACTTC
.,.,TRBJ2-5,TRBV6-6,CAVRRRHVKETQYF,TGTGCCGTCAGGCGACGCCACGTTAAAGAGACCCAGTACTTC
.,TRBD2,TRBJ2-5,TRBV4-2,CASSQDYPGLAVQETQYF,TGTGCCAGCAGCCAAGACTATCCGGGACTAGCGGTACAAGAGACCCAGTACTTC
.,TRBD1,TRBJ1-2,TRBV19,CASSRAGTGGSGYTF,TGTGCCAGTAGCCGGGCCGGGACAGGGGGAAGTGGCTACACCTTC
once,.,TRBJ2-6,TRBV11-3,CASSLAGGANVLTF,TGTGCCAGCAGCTTGGCGGGCGGGGCCAACGTCCTGACTTTC
.,.,TRBJ1-1,TRBV15,CATSRRQGSNTEAFF,TGTGCCACCAGCAGGAGGCAGGGGTCGAACACTGAAGCTTTCTTT
.,TRBD2,TRBJ2-7,TRBV6-6,CASSKTSGSGYEQYF,TGTGCCAGCAGTAAAACTAGCGGGAGCGGGTACGAGCAGTACTTC
.,TRBD1,TRBJ1-2,TRBV18,CASSSGTGNYGDTF,TGTGCCAGCTCATCCGGGACAGGGAACTATGGCGACACCTTC
.,.,TRBJ1-2,TRBV6-5,CASSYAGLRPDGYTF,TGTGCCAGCAGTTACGCGGGACTTCGCCCGGATGGCTACACCTTC
.,.,TRBJ1-5,TRBV2,CASSGSGYQPQHF,TGTGCCAGCAGTGGTTCGGGGTATCAGCCCCAGCATTTT
.,TRBD1,TRBJ2-7,TRBV11-2,CASSQRQGQYEQYF,TGTGCCAGCAGCCAAAGACAGGGGCAGTACGAGCAGTACTTC
.,.,TRBJ2-6,TRBV5-8,CASSPHRQLSGANVLTF,TGTGCCAGCAGCCCCCACCGACAGCTCTCTGGGGCCAACGTCCTGACTTTC
.,TRBD1,TRBJ2-1,TRBV14,CASSRRDRSPYEQFF,TGTGCCAGCAGCCGGAGGGACAGGAGCCCCTATGAGCAGTTCTTC
.,.,TRBJ2-3,TRBV28,CASSPRLSVDTQYF,TGTGCCAGCAGTCCGCGACTCAGTGTAGATACGCAGTATTTT
.,TRBD2,TRBJ2-1,TRBV10-1,CASGTSSLQFF,TGCGCCAGCGGGACTAGCTCTTTGCAGTTCTTC
few,.,TRBJ1-2,TRBV6-1,CASRRDLQSPYGYTF,TGTGCCAGCAGGCGCGATCTACAGTCCCCATATGGCTACACCTTC
.,TRBD1,TRBJ2-6,TRBV2,CASSEIVGQGLSGANVLTF,TGTGCCAGCAGTGAAATCGTGGGACAGGGACTCTCTGGGGCCAACGTCCTGACTTTC
once,TRBD2,TRBJ2-1,TRBV19,CASTTSGRGYNEQFF,TGTGCCAGTACAACTAGCGGGAGGGGGTACAATGAGCAGTTCTTC
.,TRBD1,TRBJ1-3,TRBV6-5,CASSWDRESGNTIYF,TGTGCCAGCAGCTGGGACAGGGAGTCCGGAAACACCATATATTTT
.,.,TRBJ1-1,TRBV19,CASSIARGGFNTEAFF,TGTGCCAGTAGTATTGCGAGAGGCGGATTCAACACTGAAGCTTTCTTT
.,.,TRBJ2-4,TRBV27,CASSPTGIGNIQYF,TGTGCCAGCAGTCCAACGGGGATAGGAAACATTCAGTACTTC